A selection of T cell receptor beta chains follows, all from one sample in a study of shared clonotypes between healthy human individuals. Sequencing was performed with immunoSEQ multiplex PCR; in TCRdb, only in-frame clones are kept and a portion is missing. The table has millions of clones, about 95% seen once; the top ten hold 1.1%. Sequences were obtained from naive CD8+ T cells sorted from blood. These receptor sequences come from a young man in good health. CDR3s include the opening cysteine and the closing phenylalanine or tryptophan. Each record gives: D gene, clone size, V gene, J gene, CDR3 protein, CDR3 DNA. A D gene is named only where the DNA matches it firmly. Clone size is shown for a subset of rows, as once, few, many or a class of expanded clone.

>NA|NA|TRBV25-1|TRBJ2-6
CASRKVNWAQTGANVLTF
TGTGCCAGCAGGAAAGTGAATTGGGCTCAGACTGGGGCCAACGTCCTGACTTTC
>NA|once|TRBV5-6|TRBJ2-1
CASSLDRFDEQFF
TGTGCCAGCAGCTTGGACAGGTTCGATGAGCAGTTCTTC
>NA|NA|TRBV9|TRBJ1-1
CASSASENTEAFF
TGTGCCAGCAGCGCCTCAGAGAACACTGAAGCTTTCTTT
>NA|once|TRBV25-1|TRBJ1-2
CASSEYLTGTGGHTF
TGTGCCAGCAGTGAATATCTTACGGGGACGGGCGGCCACACCTTC
>NA|NA|TRBV7-2|TRBJ1-2
CASSSDRRGYTF
TGTGCCAGCAGTTCCGACCGCCGGGGCTACACCTTC
>TRBD1|NA|TRBV11-2|TRBJ1-4
CASSPSQGANEKLFF
TGTGCCAGCAGCCCATCACAGGGGGCTAATGAAAAACTGTTTTTT
>NA|NA|TRBV5-6|TRBJ1-1
CASSSTGNENTEAFF
TGTGCCAGCAGCTCAACCGGGAACGAGAACACTGAAGCTTTCTTT
>NA|NA|TRBV27|TRBJ1-1
CASRTGTTEAFF
TGTGCCAGCAGAACAGGGACCACTGAAGCTTTCTTT
>NA|NA|TRBV29-1|TRBJ2-7
CSADPTGSTGEQYF
TGCAGCGCTGACCCGACAGGTTCGACAGGCGAGCAGTACTTC
>TRBD1|NA|TRBV9|TRBJ1-4
CASGAGTGNEKLFF
TGTGCCAGCGGGGCCGGGACAGGAAATGAAAAACTGTTTTTT
>TRBD2|NA|TRBV23-1|TRBJ2-7
CASSRTSGFSYEQYF
TGCGCCAGCAGTCGCACTAGCGGGTTCTCCTACGAGCAGTACTTC
>NA|NA|TRBV10-3|TRBJ1-1
CAIRDGGTEAFF
TGTGCCATCAGGGACGGTGGCACTGAAGCTTTCTTT
>TRBD1|NA|TRBV7-8|TRBJ2-7
CASGQGNLYEQYF
TGTGCCAGCGGACAGGGAAACCTCTACGAGCAGTACTTC
>NA|NA|TRBV5-6|TRBJ2-7
CASSMGVSYEQYF
TGTGCCAGCAGCATGGGGGTGTCCTACGAGCAGTACTTC
>NA|NA|TRBV28|TRBJ2-7
CASSFSGSYDEQYF
TGTGCCAGCAGTTTTTCCGGGAGTTACGACGAGCAGTACTTC
>NA|NA|TRBV4-3|TRBJ2-1
CASSLDSDNEQFF
TGCGCCAGCAGCCTAGACTCTGACAATGAGCAGTTCTTC
>NA|NA|TRBV5-6|TRBJ2-2
CASSLSARSGELFF
TGTGCCAGCAGCTTGTCTGCCCGTTCGGGGGAGCTGTTTTTT
>NA|NA|TRBV29-1|TRBJ1-1
CSVVPVTEAFF
TGCAGCGTTGTTCCGGTGACTGAAGCTTTCTTT
>TRBD2|NA|TRBV29-1|TRBJ2-7
CSVVVVAGGLEEQYF
TGCAGCGTTGTCGTGGTAGCGGGAGGGTTGGAAGAGCAGTACTTC
>NA|NA|TRBV27|TRBJ2-7
CASSPTDSGPRYEQYF
TGTGCCAGCAGTCCGACCGACTCCGGCCCCCGTTACGAGCAGTACTTC
>NA|once|TRBV10-2|TRBJ2-2
CASSVGNTGELFF
TGCGCCAGCAGTGTAGGAAACACCGGGGAGCTGTTTTTT
>NA|NA|TRBV6-5|TRBJ1-1
CASSSQGTEAFF
TGTGCCAGCAGTTCACAAGGTACTGAAGCTTTCTTT
>NA|NA|TRBV9|TRBJ1-2
CASSVGANYGYTF
TGTGCCAGCAGCGTAGGGGCAAACTATGGCTACACCTTC
>TRBD1|NA|TRBV6-9|TRBJ2-4
CASSLQGLAKNIQYF
TGTGCCAGCAGCCTACAGGGGTTAGCCAAAAACATTCAGTACTTC
>NA|NA|TRBV4-1|TRBJ1-1
CASSQDEGTEAFF
TGCGCCAGCAGCCAAGATGAGGGCACTGAAGCTTTCTTT
>NA|NA|TRBV4-3|TRBJ2-7
CASSQDLAVRSYEQYF
TGCGCCAGCAGCCAAGATCTGGCGGTTAGGTCGTACGAGCAGTACTTC
>TRBD2|NA|TRBV2|TRBJ2-3
CATLGGRADTQYF
TGTGCCACCCTAGGTGGGAGGGCAGATACGCAGTATTTT
>NA|NA|TRBV4-3|TRBJ2-7
CASSQGTLGEYEQYF
TGCGCCAGCAGCCAAGGGACCCTGGGAGAATACGAGCAGTACTTC
>NA|NA|TRBV7-9|TRBJ2-2
CASSLGFGQTIGAGELFF
TGTGCCAGCAGCTTAGGTTTCGGACAGACGATTGGGGCCGGGGAGCTGTTTTTT
>NA|NA|TRBV13|TRBJ2-3
CASSLEGGVRDTQYF
TGTGCCAGCAGCTTAGAAGGAGGGGTGCGGGATACGCAGTATTTT
>NA|NA|TRBV5-6|TRBJ2-4
CASSLSTGNIQYF
TGTGCCAGCAGCTTATCGACAGGAAACATTCAGTACTTC
>TRBD1|NA|TRBV6-5|TRBJ1-6
CASSLMGQFSSPLHF
TGTGCCAGCAGTCTCATGGGACAGTTTAGTTCACCCCTCCACTTT
>NA|NA|TRBV29-1|TRBJ2-5
CSVGSRVLRQETQYF
TGCAGCGTTGGAAGTCGCGTTCTAAGGCAAGAGACCCAGTACTTC
>NA|NA|TRBV7-9|TRBJ1-4
CASSSGGGNEKLFF
TGTGCCAGCAGCTCTGGGGGCGGTAATGAAAAACTGTTTTTT
>TRBD2|NA|TRBV10-3|TRBJ2-2
CAISTSGENTGELFF
TGTGCCATCAGTACGAGCGGGGAGAACACCGGGGAGCTGTTTTTT
>NA|NA|TRBV27|TRBJ1-4
CASTQNVGSSEKLFF
TGTGCCAGCACTCAAAACGTGGGTTCGAGTGAAAAACTGTTTTTT
>NA|once|TRBV10-1|TRBJ2-7
CASSEVGSYEQYF
TGCGCCAGCAGTGAAGTTGGCTCCTACGAGCAGTACTTC
>TRBD1|NA|TRBV6-1|TRBJ2-7
CASSEGQPQIPYEQYF
TGTGCCAGCAGTGAGGGACAGCCACAGATCCCCTACGAGCAGTACTTC
>TRBD2|NA|TRBV2|TRBJ2-3
CASSKGLAGGTDTQYF
TGTGCCAGCAGTAAGGGACTAGCGGGAGGCACAGATACGCAGTATTTT
>NA|NA|TRBV11-1|TRBJ2-7
CASSLAPTYEQYF
TGTGCCAGCAGCTTAGCGCCCACCTACGAGCAGTACTTC
>NA|NA|TRBV2|TRBJ2-7
CASTQGLTDEQYF
TGTGCCAGCACCCAGGGGCTGACCGACGAGCAGTACTTC
>TRBD2|NA|TRBV18|TRBJ2-1
CASSRPLAGKGNEQFF
TGTGCCAGCTCACGGCCTCTAGCGGGAAAAGGTAATGAGCAGTTCTTC
>TRBD1|NA|TRBV4-1|TRBJ1-1
CASSQGQGVNTEAFF
TGCGCCAGCAGCCAAGGACAGGGGGTGAACACTGAAGCTTTCTTT
>NA|NA|TRBV27|TRBJ2-7
CASSPLGRDASYEQYF
TGTGCCAGCAGTCCCCTGGGCAGGGACGCTTCCTACGAGCAGTACTTC
>NA|NA|TRBV18|TRBJ2-7
CASSPGTAIYEQYF
TGTGCCAGCTCACCAGGGACGGCTATCTACGAGCAGTACTTC
>TRBD1|NA|TRBV7-9|TRBJ1-2
CASSHVDREYHRGYTF
TGTGCCAGCAGCCACGTGGACAGGGAATATCACCGTGGCTACACCTTC
>TRBD2|NA|TRBV11-2|TRBJ2-2
CASDTGSGRSSTGELFF
TGTGCCAGCGACACAGGTAGCGGGAGGTCATCCACCGGGGAGCTGTTTTTT
>TRBD1|NA|TRBV5-1|TRBJ2-3
CASSAADRGDTQYF
TGCGCCAGCAGCGCGGCCGACAGGGGCGATACGCAGTATTTT
>NA|once|TRBV10-1|TRBJ1-1
CASRPSRDDDMNTEAFF
TGCGCCAGCAGGCCAAGCCGGGACGACGACATGAACACTGAAGCTTTCTTT
>NA|NA|TRBV5-6|TRBJ2-5
CASSLEDGKETQYF
TGTGCCAGCAGCTTGGAGGACGGGAAAGAGACCCAGTACTTC
>NA|NA|TRBV7-9|TRBJ1-1
CASSSDMNTEAFF
TGTGCCAGCAGCTCGGACATGAACACTGAAGCTTTCTTT
>NA|NA|TRBV11-2|TRBJ2-5
CASSVTGTETQYF
TGTGCCAGCAGCGTTACAGGGACTGAGACCCAGTACTTC
>NA|NA|TRBV13|TRBJ2-7
CASSLFYEQYF
TGTGCCAGCAGCCTCTTCTACGAGCAGTACTTC
>NA|few|TRBV27|TRBJ1-2
CASSLSIGGLGYTF
TGTGCCAGCAGTTTATCGATCGGGGGCTTAGGCTACACCTTC
>TRBD2|NA|TRBV4-3|TRBJ2-7
CASSQGWEGIESEQYF
TGCGCCAGCAGCCAAGGATGGGAGGGTATAGAGTCCGAGCAGTACTTC